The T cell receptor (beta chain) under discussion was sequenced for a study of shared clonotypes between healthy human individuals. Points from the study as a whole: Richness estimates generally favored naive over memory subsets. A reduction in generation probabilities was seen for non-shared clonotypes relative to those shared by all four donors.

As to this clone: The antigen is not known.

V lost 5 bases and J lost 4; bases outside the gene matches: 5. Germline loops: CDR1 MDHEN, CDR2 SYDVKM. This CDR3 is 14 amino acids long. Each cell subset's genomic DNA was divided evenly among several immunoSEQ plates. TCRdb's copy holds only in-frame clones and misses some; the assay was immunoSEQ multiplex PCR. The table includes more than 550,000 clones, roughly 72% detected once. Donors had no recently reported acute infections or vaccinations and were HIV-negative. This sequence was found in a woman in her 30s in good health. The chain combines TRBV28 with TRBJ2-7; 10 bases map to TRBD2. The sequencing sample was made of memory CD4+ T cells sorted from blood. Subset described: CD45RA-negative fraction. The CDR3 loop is CASSITSGIYEQYF. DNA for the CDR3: TGTGCCAGCAGTATAACTAGCGGGATTTACGAGCAGTACTTC.